This T cell receptor (beta chain) was recorded in a study of technical replicates of blood from a handful of donors. Clones were read by immunoSEQ multiplex PCR, and TCRdb kept only the in-frame ones, dropping some. Seen here are under 85,000 clones, 75% to 95% observed once, and the top ten hold 0.39%. Germline V gives CDR1 SGHTA, CDR2 FQGNSA. V lost 1 base, J lost 5 bases, and 8 bases lay in between. The length of the CDR3 is 13 residues. The V gene is TRBV7-2, the J gene TRBJ1-2; perhaps TRBD1 as D (6 bases). The sequenced sample consisted of T cells isolated from PBMCs. The sequence was collected from a human donor in good health. Some clones in this sample may be carry-over from other donors' samples. The DNA for the CDR3 is TGTGCCAGCAGCTTAGAGGGGGGGTATGGCTACACCTTC. Residues: CASSLEGGYGYTF. The full variable domain, completed using reference TRBV7-2 and TRBJ1-2, is GAGVSQSPSNKVTEKGKDVELRCDPISGHTALYWYRQSLGQGLEFLIYFQGNSAPDKSGLPSDRFSAERTGGSVSTLTIQRTQQEDSAVYLCASSLEGGYGYTFGSGTRLTVV.